Reported below is one T cell receptor (beta chain). Its antigen is unknown. This entry belongs to a study of cytomegalovirus exposure and HLA in healthy donors. Study context: Caucasian-associated ancestry cluster membership applied to about 77% of over 350 genotyped donors.

The PCR made use of 60 Vbeta and 13 Jbeta primers. In the original workflow: A follow-up analysis tallied tens of millions of unique TCR beta chains, roughly 9.9 million shared. TCRdb's copy holds only in-frame clones and misses some; the assay was immunoSEQ multiplex PCR. The V and J calls and clone size are taken from that table; D and trimming were inferred from the DNA. The data show 120,000 to 150,000 clones, with about 64% seen just once and over 2.5% held by the top ten. Study findings and constraints: Data from an earlier analysis indicated that most TCR beta V segments were productive either about 87% or about 30% of the time.

This CDR3 region has 16 residues. Germline loops: CDR1 SEHNR, CDR2 FQNEAQ (reference sequence). V lost 2 bases, J lost 3 bases, and 14 bases lay in between. Sample: PBMCs. The V and J genes are TRBV7-9 and TRBJ2-1; a weak D match, TRBD2 (6 bases). The TCR originated in a woman in her twenties or thirties in good health and CMV-seropositive. The CDR3 DNA reads TGTGCCAGCAGCTTACGGGGAGCGGGTTTCTACAATGAGCAGTTCTTC. It encodes CASSLRGAGFYNEQFF.